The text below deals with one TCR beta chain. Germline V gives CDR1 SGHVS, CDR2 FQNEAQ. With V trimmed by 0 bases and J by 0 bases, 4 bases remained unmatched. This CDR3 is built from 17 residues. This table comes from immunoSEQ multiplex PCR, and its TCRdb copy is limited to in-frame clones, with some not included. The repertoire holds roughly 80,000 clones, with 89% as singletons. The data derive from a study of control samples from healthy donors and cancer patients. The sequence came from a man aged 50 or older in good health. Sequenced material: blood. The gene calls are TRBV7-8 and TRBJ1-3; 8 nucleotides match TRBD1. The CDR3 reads CASSLASGGFSGNTIYF. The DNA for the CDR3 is TGTGCCAGCAGCTTAGCCTCAGGGGGCTTCTCTGGAAACACCATATATTTT.